What follows are 8 T cell receptor beta chains derived from one specimen sequenced in a study of cytomegalovirus exposure and HLA in healthy donors. Vbeta (60) and Jbeta (13) primers were used in the PCR. Generated by immunoSEQ multiplex PCR, the TCRdb table keeps only in-frame clones and is missing some. Here the sample spans about 140,000 clones, more than 60% being singletons. Sequenced: PBMCs. These receptors all come from a man aged 35-49 years in good health and CMV-seronegative.

This chain links TRBV7-8 with TRBJ1-1, with D perhaps matching TRBD1 (5 bases). Between the trimmed V and J ends, which lost 5 bases and 0 bases, there was a span of 13 bases. Germline V gives CDR1 SGHVS, CDR2 FQNEAQ. The CDR3 is 15 residues long. CDR3 coding DNA: TGTGCCAGCAGCACAGTAGGGGCGGTGAACACTGAAGCTTTCTTT. It encodes CASSTVGAVNTEAFF.

This clone was seen only a few times. The chain employs TRBV7-2 and TRBJ1-5, with 7 bases lining up with TRBD1. The CDR3 sequence is 15 residues long. Germline CDR1 and CDR2: SGHTA and FQGNSA. With 2 bases clipped from V and 4 bases from J, the junction kept 5 bases outside the gene matches. CDR3 sequence: CASSLYRTGNQPQHF. CDR3 DNA: TGTGCCAGCAGCTTATATAGGACAGGTAATCAGCCCCAGCATTTT. Based on the CDR3 plus reference TRBV7-2 and TRBJ1-5, the full variable domain is GAGVSQSPSNKVTEKGKDVELRCDPISGHTALYWYRQSLGQGLEFLIYFQGNSAPDKSGLPSDRFSAERTGGSVSTLTIQRTQQEDSAVYLCASSLYRTGNQPQHFGDGTRLSIL.

The chain couples TRBV14 to TRBJ1-6; a possible D gene is TRBD1 (5 bases). Germline loops: CDR1 SGHDN, CDR2 FVKESK. The CDR3 totals 16 residues. V lost 4 bases to trimming and J lost 8 bases, with 18 bases between them. This CDR3 is CASSPYLRGSYSPLHF. CDR3 coding DNA: TGTGCCAGCAGCCCTTACCTACGGGGGAGCTATTCACCCCTCCACTTT. The complete variable domain, with remaining parts taken from reference TRBV14 and TRBJ1-6, reads EAGVTQFPSHSVIEKGQTVTLRCDPISGHDNLYWYRRVMGKEIKFLLHFVKESKQDESGMPNNRFLAERTGGTYSTLKVQPAELEDSGVYFCASSPYLRGSYSPLHFGNGTRLTVT.

The chain is built from TRBV6-5 and TRBJ2-3; 10 nucleotides match TRBD2. Trimming cost V 7 bases and J 4 bases; bases outside gene matches: 5. Germline V CDR1 and CDR2: MNHEY, SVGAGI. The CDR3 totals 14 residues. This chain's CDR3 is CASKVAGGPDTQYF. CDR3 nucleotides: TGTGCCAGCAAAGTAGCGGGGGGCCCAGATACGCAGTATTTT.

The chain links TRBV5-4 to TRBJ2-2; D possibly corresponds to TRBD2 (5 bases). CDR1 and CDR2 from the germline V gene are SGHNT and YYREEE (reference sequence). Trimming removed 0 bases from V and 4 bases from J, with 13 bases in between. The CDR3 length is 16 residues. This CDR3 is CASSLGRTRGTGELFF. In DNA form, the CDR3 reads TGTGCCAGCAGCTTGGGACGGACCCGGGGCACCGGGGAGCTGTTTTTT.

This clone was detected once. V and J are TRBV18 and TRBJ1-1; weak D call: TRBD1 (5 bases). The CDR3 is made up of 12 amino acids. Germline V CDR1 and CDR2: KGHSH, LQKENI. V dropped 7 bases and J dropped 1 base, with 7 bases sitting between them. The CDR3 is CASWGGNTEAFF. CDR3 bases: TGTGCCAGCTGGGGGGGGAACACTGAAGCTTTCTTT.

This clone was seen a handful of times. The chain carries TRBV4-2 and TRBJ2-7, with a tentative D call TRBD2 (5 bases). The V and J ends lost 2 bases and 0 bases respectively, with 11 bases between them. The CDR3 spans 15 residues. CDR1 is LGHNA, CDR2 YNFKEQ, per germline. The CDR3 coding sequence is TGTGCCAGCAGCCAAAGCGAAGCGGCCTCCTACGAGCAGTACTTC. Translated: CASSQSEAASYEQYF.

The V gene is TRBV5-1, the J gene TRBJ2-5; 14 bases fit TRBD2. With V trimmed by 2 bases and J by 2 bases, 5 bases remained unmatched. Germline CDR1 reads SGHRS; CDR2 reads YFSETQ. The CDR3 totals 17 residues. The CDR3 sequence is CASSLGLAGGLQETQYF. The CDR3 DNA reads TGCGCCAGCAGCTTAGGACTAGCGGGGGGACTACAAGAGACCCAGTACTTC.